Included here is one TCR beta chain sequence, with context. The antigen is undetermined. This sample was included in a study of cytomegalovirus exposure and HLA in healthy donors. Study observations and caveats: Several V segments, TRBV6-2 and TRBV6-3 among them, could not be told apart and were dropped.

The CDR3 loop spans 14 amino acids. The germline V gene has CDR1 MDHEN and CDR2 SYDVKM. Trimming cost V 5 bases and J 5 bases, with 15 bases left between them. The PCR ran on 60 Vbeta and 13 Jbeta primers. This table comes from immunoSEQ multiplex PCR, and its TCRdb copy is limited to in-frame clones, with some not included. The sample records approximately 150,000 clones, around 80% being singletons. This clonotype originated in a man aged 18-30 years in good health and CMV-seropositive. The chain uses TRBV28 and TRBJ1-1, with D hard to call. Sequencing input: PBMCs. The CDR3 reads CASSLPVLRTEAFF. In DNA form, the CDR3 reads TGTGCCAGCAGTCTCCCCGTGCTGCGGACTGAAGCTTTCTTT.